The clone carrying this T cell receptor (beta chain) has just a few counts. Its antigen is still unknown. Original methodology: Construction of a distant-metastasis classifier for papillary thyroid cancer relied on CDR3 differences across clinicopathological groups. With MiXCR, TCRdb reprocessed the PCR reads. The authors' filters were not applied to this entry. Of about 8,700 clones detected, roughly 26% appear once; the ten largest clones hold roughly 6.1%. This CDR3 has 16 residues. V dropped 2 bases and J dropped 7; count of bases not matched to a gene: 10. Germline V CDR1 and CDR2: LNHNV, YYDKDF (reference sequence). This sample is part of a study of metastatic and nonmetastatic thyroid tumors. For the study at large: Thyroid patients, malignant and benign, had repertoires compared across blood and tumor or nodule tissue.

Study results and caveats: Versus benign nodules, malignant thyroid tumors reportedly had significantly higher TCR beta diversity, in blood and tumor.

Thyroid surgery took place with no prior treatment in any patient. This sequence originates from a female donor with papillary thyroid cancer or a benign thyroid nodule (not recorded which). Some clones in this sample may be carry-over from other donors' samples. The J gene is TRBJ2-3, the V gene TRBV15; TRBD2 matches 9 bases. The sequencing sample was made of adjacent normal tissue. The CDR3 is CATSRLGGGVTYTQYF. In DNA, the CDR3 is TGTGCCACCAGCAGACTTGGCGGGGGGGTTACATATACGCAGTATTTT.